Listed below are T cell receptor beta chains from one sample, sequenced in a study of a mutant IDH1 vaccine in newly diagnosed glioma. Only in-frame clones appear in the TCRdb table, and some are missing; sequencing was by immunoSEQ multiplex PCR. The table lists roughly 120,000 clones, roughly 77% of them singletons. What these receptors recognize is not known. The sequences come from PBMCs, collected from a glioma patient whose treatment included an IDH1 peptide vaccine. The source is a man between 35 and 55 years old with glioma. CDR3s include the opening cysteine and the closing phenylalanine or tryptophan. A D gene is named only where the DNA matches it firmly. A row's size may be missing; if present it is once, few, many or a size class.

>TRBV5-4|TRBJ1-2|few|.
CASSPDGSPGGYTF
TGTGCCAGCAGCCCCGACGGGTCCCCGGGTGGCTACACCTTC
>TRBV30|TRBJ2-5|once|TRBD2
CAWSSGGYQETQYF
TGTGCCTGGAGTTCCGGGGGGTACCAAGAGACCCAGTACTTC
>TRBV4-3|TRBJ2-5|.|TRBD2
CASSQDPPSGRGGETQYF
TGCGCCAGCAGCCAAGATCCCCCTAGCGGGAGAGGTGGGGAGACCCAGTACTTC
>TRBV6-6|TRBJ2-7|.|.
CASSYGGRGYEQYF
TGTGCCAGCAGTTACGGAGGCAGAGGCTACGAGCAGTACTTC
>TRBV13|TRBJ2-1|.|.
CASRTGRSSYNEQFF
TGTGCCAGCAGAACGGGGCGGAGCTCCTACAATGAGCAGTTCTTC
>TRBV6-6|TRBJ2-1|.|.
CASSPSQEQFF
TGTGCCAGCAGCCCATCACAGGAGCAGTTCTTC
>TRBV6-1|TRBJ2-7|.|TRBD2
CASTFWTSVYEQYF
TGTGCCAGCACCTTTTGGACTAGCGTTTACGAGCAGTACTTC
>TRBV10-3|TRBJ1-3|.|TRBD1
CATQGGYSGNTIYF
TGTGCCACCCAGGGGGGTTACTCTGGAAACACCATATATTTT
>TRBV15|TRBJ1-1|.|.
CATSRDNGGTEAFF
TGTGCCACCAGCAGAGACAATGGGGGCACTGAAGCTTTCTTT
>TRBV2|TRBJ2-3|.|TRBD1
CASIAGTGVLSTDTQYF
TGTGCCAGCATAGCCGGGACAGGAGTCCTTAGCACAGATACGCAGTATTTT
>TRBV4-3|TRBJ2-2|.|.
CASSQAEGVSTGELFF
TGCGCCAGCAGCCAAGCCGAAGGGGTGAGCACCGGGGAGCTGTTTTTT
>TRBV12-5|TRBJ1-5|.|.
CASGLGTASNQPQHF
TGTGCTAGTGGTTTGGGGACAGCTAGCAATCAGCCCCAGCATTTT
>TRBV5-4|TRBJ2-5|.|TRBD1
CASSYRQGPQETQYF
TGTGCCAGCAGCTACCGACAGGGCCCCCAAGAGACCCAGTACTTC
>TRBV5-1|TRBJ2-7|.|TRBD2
CASSLAGLAVSSYEQYF
TGCGCCAGCAGCTTGGCAGGACTAGCGGTCAGCTCCTACGAGCAGTACTTC
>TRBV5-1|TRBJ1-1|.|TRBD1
CASSPDPGGSNTEAFF
TGCGCCAGCAGTCCGGACCCAGGGGGGTCGAACACTGAAGCTTTCTTT
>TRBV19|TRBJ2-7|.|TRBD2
CASSKTSGIYEQYF
TGTGCCAGTAGTAAGACTAGCGGGATCTACGAGCAGTACTTC
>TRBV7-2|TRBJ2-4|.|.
CASSSTKLLAKNIQYF
TGTGCCAGCAGCTCCACTAAGCTTCTAGCCAAAAACATTCAGTACTTC
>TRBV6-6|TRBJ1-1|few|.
CASSTQGIGEAFF
TGTGCCAGCAGCACACAGGGAATAGGTGAAGCTTTCTTT
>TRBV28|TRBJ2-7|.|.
CASSGTGFSYEQYF
TGTGCCAGCAGCGGGACTGGGTTCTCCTACGAGCAGTACTTC
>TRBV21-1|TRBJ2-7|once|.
CASSQAEDSFRSSYEQYF
TGTGCCAGCAGCCAAGCGGAGGACAGCTTTAGGAGCTCCTACGAGCAGTACTTC
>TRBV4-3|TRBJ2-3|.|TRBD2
CASSPRGSGGTDTQYF
TGCGCCAGCAGCCCCCGCGGCAGCGGGGGAACAGATACGCAGTATTTT
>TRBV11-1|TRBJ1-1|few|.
CASSSTGYPEAFF
TGTGCCAGCAGCTCCACAGGGTATCCTGAAGCTTTCTTT
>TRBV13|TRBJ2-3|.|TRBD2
CASSLTLAGGRTDTQYF
TGTGCCAGCAGCCTGACACTAGCGGGAGGTCGTACAGATACGCAGTATTTT
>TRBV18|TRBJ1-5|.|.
CASSPEGGVPPQHF
TGTGCCAGCTCACCAGAGGGTGGGGTGCCGCCCCAGCATTTT
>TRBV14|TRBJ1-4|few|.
CASSQGSGGRVHF
TGTGCCAGCAGCCAAGGCAGCGGGGGGCGCGTTCATTTT
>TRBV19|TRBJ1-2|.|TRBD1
CASSTPGTGGGYGYTF
TGTGCCAGTAGTACCCCCGGGACAGGGGGAGGATATGGCTACACCTTC
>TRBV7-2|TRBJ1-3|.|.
CASSLGRGNTIYF
TGTGCCAGCAGCTTGGGACGGGGAAACACCATATATTTT
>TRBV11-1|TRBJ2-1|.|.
CASSLRGRSSNEQFF
TGTGCCAGCAGCTTAAGAGGGAGGTCAAGCAATGAGCAGTTCTTC
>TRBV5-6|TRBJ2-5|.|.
CASSLVDSQETQYF
TGTGCCAGCAGCTTGGTGGACAGTCAAGAGACCCAGTACTTC
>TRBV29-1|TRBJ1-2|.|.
CSVERNNYGYTF
TGCAGCGTTGAAAGGAATAACTATGGCTACACCTTC
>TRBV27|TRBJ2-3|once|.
CASGWDTQYF
TGTGCCAGCGGTTGGGATACGCAGTATTTT
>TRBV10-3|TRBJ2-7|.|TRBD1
CAITSGRDRGPFYEQYF
TGTGCCATCACCTCCGGGCGGGACAGGGGGCCCTTCTACGAGCAGTACTTC
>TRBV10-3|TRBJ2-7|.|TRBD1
CAISVSDRGSYEQYF
TGTGCCATCAGTGTCTCGGACAGGGGCTCCTACGAGCAGTACTTC
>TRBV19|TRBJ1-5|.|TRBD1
CASSRRQGGDGQPQHF
TGTGCCAGTAGTAGGAGACAGGGGGGGGATGGGCAGCCCCAGCATTTT
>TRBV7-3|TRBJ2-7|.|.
CASSLGPGNGEQYF
TGTGCCAGCAGCTTAGGACCAGGGAACGGAGAGCAGTACTTC
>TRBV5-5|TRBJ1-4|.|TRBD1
CASSGPGQGARKLFF
TGTGCCAGCAGCGGTCCGGGACAGGGGGCTAGAAAACTGTTTTTT